The clone carrying this TCR beta chain occurred once. Sampled while nominally healthy, donors likely had unrecorded immune exposures. Primers for the PCR totalled 60 Vbeta and 13 Jbeta. The protocol was immunoSEQ multiplex PCR, while the TCRdb copy is restricted to in-frame clones and leaves out a portion. This table holds some 150,000 clones, 75% to 90% found once. This CDR3 is built from 14 residues. The germline V and J ends were trimmed by 0 bases and 4 bases, with 10 bases remaining between them. Germline lookup yields CDR1 SGHDT and CDR2 YYEEEE. This record comes from a study of cytomegalovirus exposure and HLA in healthy donors.

Sample: PBMCs. The receptor comes from a woman in her 30s in good health and CMV-seronegative. The chain has TRBV5-6 and TRBJ1-2; the D gene is possibly TRBD1 (5 bases). Here the CDR3 reads CASSLGPGFYGYTF. The CDR3 nucleotides are TGTGCCAGCAGCTTGGGGCCAGGGTTCTATGGCTACACCTTC.